This TCR beta chain appears in the sequencing data of a study of OX40 agonist ivuxolimab in advanced cancers. Using immunoSEQ multiplex PCR, the repertoire was profiled, and TCRdb retains in-frame clones only, with some absent. The sample carries 75,000 to 100,000 clones, roughly 89% recorded once. The germline gives CDR1 MNHNY, CDR2 SVGAGI (reference sequence). Trimming left V 5 bases short and J 4 bases short, with 17 bases between. This CDR3 is 16 amino acids long. The origin of this receptor is an adult with an advanced solid tumor such as melanoma, head and neck, liver or kidney cancer. The sequenced sample was CD4+ or CD8+ T cells sorted from blood, obtained in a trial of the OX40 agonist ivuxolimab. The chain carries TRBV6-6 and TRBJ1-4; D possibly corresponds to TRBD1 (6 bases). Here the CDR3 reads CASSARGRVGNEKLFF. The CDR3 coding sequence is TGTGCCAGCAGTGCCAGGGGTCGGGTCGGTAATGAAAAACTGTTTTTT.